The 20 T cell receptor beta chains presented below share a single source sample, sequenced in a study of monozygotic twins with inflammatory bowel disease. Reanalyzing the 5' RACE reads, TCRdb keeps one entry per CDR3 protein, without DNA. Its clone listing holds more than 300,000 distinct CDR3 sequences. The specimen sequenced was blood. The receptors were gathered from a human donor with ulcerative colitis or Crohn's disease, or a healthy co-twin of an affected twin (not recorded which).

The rearrangement uses TRBV11-2 and TRBJ2-2. The CDR3 totals 15 residues. Germline assignment: CDR1 SGHAT and CDR2 FQNNGV. Here the CDR3 reads CASSLEPVITGELFF.

The CDR3 protein is CASTNRNTGELFF. This chain links TRBV6-1 with TRBJ2-2. Germline V CDR1 and CDR2: MNHNS, SASEGT. This CDR3 contains 13 residues.

CDR3 region: CASSLFPQGRFSGELFF. The V and J genes are TRBV6-1 and TRBJ2-2; there is no DNA to check the TCRdb D call of TRBD2. CDR3 length: 17 residues. Germline CDR1 reads MNHNS; CDR2 reads SASEGT.

The chain uses TRBV20-1 and TRBJ2-7; absent DNA, TCRdb's TRBD1 call cannot be checked. Germline V gene lookup returns CDR1 DFQATT and CDR2 SNEGSKA (reference sequence). CDR3 length equals 14 residues. The CDR3 here is CSAGGAGGSYEQYF.

The chain uses TRBV29-1 and TRBJ2-5; the TCRdb D gene call, TRBD1, has no DNA to confirm it. From germline, CDR1 is SQVTM and CDR2 ANQGSEA. The CDR3 totals 13 residues. CDR3 region: CSVAPGRGVTQYF.

The chain's CDR3 is CASSLDIYNEQFF. J is TRBJ2-1 and V is TRBV11-3. This CDR3 comprises 13 residues. Germline CDR1 reads SGHNT; CDR2 reads YENEEA.

The chain joins TRBV29-1 to TRBJ1-1; TCRdb's D call of TRBD1 is untestable without DNA. The CDR3 is 13 residues long. In germline, CDR1 is SQVTM, CDR2 ANQGSEA. The CDR3 here is CSAVGGVNTEAFF.

This chain connects TRBV5-1 to TRBJ2-7; TCRdb's D call of TRBD2 is untestable without DNA. In germline, CDR1 is SGHRS, CDR2 YFSETQ. The CDR3 spans 14 residues. CDR3 residues: CASSFSGEAYEQYF. The whole variable domain, filled in from reference TRBV5-1 and TRBJ2-7, reads KAGVTQTPRYLIKTRGQQVTLSCSPISGHRSVSWYQQTPGQGLQFLFEYFSETQRNKGNFPGRFSGRQFSNSRSEMNVSTLELGDSALYLCASSFSGEAYEQYFGPGTRLTVT.

This rearrangement joins TRBV2 to TRBJ1-4; TCRdb reports TRBD1, a call that lacks DNA to check it against. The CDR3 sequence is 16 residues long. The V gene's germline CDR1 is SNHLY and CDR2 FYNNEI. Here the CDR3 reads CASSEFRTSNNEKLFF.

The CDR3 reads CASSPKPTSTDTQYF. The gene calls are TRBV7-2 and TRBJ2-3. The V gene's germline CDR1 is SGHTA and CDR2 FQGNSA. CDR3 size: 15 residues.

This chain links TRBV4-3 with TRBJ1-1; TCRdb indicates TRBD1, and absent DNA this call remains unverified. This CDR3 is built from 16 residues. The germline gives CDR1 LGHNA, CDR2 YSLEER. The CDR3 spells CASSQATTGGLTEAFF.

The chain links TRBV7-6 to TRBJ2-2. The CDR3 covers 14 residues. Per germline, CDR1 SGHVS and CDR2 FNYEAQ. The CDR3 protein is CASSPQAITGELFF.

The chain's CDR3 is CASIPPGRGTDTQYF. V and J are TRBV7-9 and TRBJ2-3; no DNA is available, so the TRBD2 call from TCRdb remains unchecked. The germline CDR1 and CDR2 sequences are SEHNR and FQNEAQ (reference sequence). This CDR3 comprises 15 residues.

V gene TRBV4-3 combines with J gene TRBJ1-2; TCRdb picks TRBD1, but there is no DNA to check that call. This CDR3 has 16 amino acids. The germline V gene has CDR1 LGHNA and CDR2 YSLEER. The CDR3 sequence is CASSQGRGQGDYGYTF.

V and J are TRBV7-2 and TRBJ1-2; checking the TCRdb D call of TRBD1 is not possible without DNA. In germline, CDR1 is SGHTA, CDR2 FQGNSA. The length of the CDR3 is 14 residues. The CDR3: CASSSDRDVVGYTF.

This chain links TRBV3-1 with TRBJ1-2; no DNA is available, so the TRBD1 call from TCRdb remains unchecked. The CDR3 is 15 residues long. The germline CDR1 and CDR2 sequences are LGHDT and YNNKEL (reference sequence). The CDR3: CASSQGPGGIYGYTF.

The CDR3: CASSLASLAGATTDTQYF. J is TRBJ2-3 and V is TRBV7-2; TCRdb indicates TRBD2, and absent DNA this call remains unverified. Germline CDR1 and CDR2: SGHTA and FQGNSA. The CDR3 runs 18 residues.

The CDR3 reads CASSSRTVNTGELFF. The V gene is TRBV4-2, the J gene TRBJ2-2; without DNA, the TCRdb call of TRBD1 cannot be checked. Germline CDR1 LGHNA, CDR2 YNFKEQ. The CDR3 sequence is 15 residues long.

The chain has TRBV20-1 and TRBJ2-7; the TCRdb call, TRBD2, lacks DNA for checking. CDR3 size: 12 residues. In germline, CDR1 is DFQATT, CDR2 SNEGSKA (reference sequence). The CDR3 loop reads CSAAGGRYEQYF.

The rearrangement uses TRBV4-2 and TRBJ1-2; TCRdb's D call of TRBD1 is untestable without DNA. CDR3 size: 15 residues. Germline V lookup: CDR1 LGHNA, CDR2 YNFKEQ. The CDR3 sequence: CASSQSAGANYGYTF.